This T cell receptor beta chain was sequenced during a study of blood T cell repertoires in COVID-19. This clone was seen once. The CDR3 consists of 13 residues. Trimming cost V 11 bases and J 5 bases, with 16 bases left between them. Per germline, CDR1 KGHSH and CDR2 LQKENI. Per the authors' pipeline: Amplification from reference gene primers served as the basis for estimated nucleated cell counts. The data were produced by immunoSEQ multiplex PCR, yet TCRdb's version contains in-frame clones alone and is incomplete. V and J calls and clone size are copied from that table; D and trimming were computed from the DNA. The sample carries more than 20,000 clones, 80% recorded once.

J is TRBJ1-5 and V is TRBV18; a possible D gene is TRBD1 (5 bases). Material: peripheral blood. This TCR was sampled from a man aged 55 to 69 with active COVID-19. CDR3 DNA sequence: TGTGCCGTCCTGGGGCAGCTAGATCAGCCCCAGCATTTT. It translates to CAVLGQLDQPQHF.